This T cell receptor beta chain was captured by sequencing in a study of T-cell reconstitution after alpha-beta-depleted transplantation in children. Concerning this clonotype: What it binds is unknown.

Preparation of the TCRbeta library was carried out with unique molecular identifiers. TCRdb used MiXCR to reprocess the PCR reads, holding one entry per CDR3 protein. The sample lists some 310,000 distinct CDR3 sequences; around 25% were seen once. The CDR3 covers 15 residues. The junction had 4 bases not matched to a gene; V was cut back by 4 bases and J by 0 bases. Germline V gives CDR1 MNHEY, CDR2 SMNVEV (reference sequence). Study-wide results and caveats: Surviving recipient T cells and thymic progenitors accounted for the high day-60 TCRbeta diversity observed in some patients.

The sequence derives from a male patient between 5 and 17 years old who had a stem cell transplant for acute lymphoblastic leukemia, so the T cells may come from the graft donor. The sample consisted of PBMCs, mostly from graft donor cells, taken 180 days after TCRalphabeta/CD19-depleted stem cell transplant. The gene calls are TRBV27 and TRBJ1-1; 8 bases are a match to TRBD1. In DNA, the CDR3 is TGTGCCAGCAGTTACTGGGACAGGTTGAACACTGAAGCTTTCTTT. This encodes CASSYWDRLNTEAFF.